These 18 T cell receptor beta chains were all obtained from the same sample, sequenced in a study of CD8+ T cells in alopecia areata. Isolated RNA was reverse transcribed into cDNA used as the sequencing template. Assay: immunoSEQ multiplex PCR; the TCRdb copy retains only in-frame clones and omits some. The table shows about 130,000 clones, with about 56% occurring only once. The treatment was: oral pan-JAK inhibitor, 5-10 mg twice daily. The source was CD8+ T cells sorted from blood, collected at week 4, from a patient treated with tofacitinib. Source of these receptors: a human donor with alopecia areata.

The chain uses TRBV7-9 and TRBJ2-7; D tentatively fits TRBD1 or TRBD2 (5 bases each). In germline, CDR1 is SEHNR, CDR2 FQNEAQ (reference sequence). The CDR3 contains 15 residues. V was shortened by 4 bases and J by 5 bases, with 18 bases between the two germline ends. CDR3 residues: CASSSTLGRGNEQYF. DNA of the CDR3: TGTGCCAGCAGCTCCACCTTGGGACGTGGAAACGAGCAGTACTTC.

This clone was observed a handful of times. The rearrangement uses TRBV19 and TRBJ2-7; no clear D gene. This CDR3 region has 14 residues. V was pared by 3 bases and J by 3 bases, with 12 bases between. Germline loops: CDR1 LNHDA, CDR2 SQIVND (reference sequence). The CDR3 here is CASSIGANLYEQYF. The CDR3 DNA reads TGTGCCAGTAGTATCGGAGCAAACCTCTACGAGCAGTACTTC.

The chain joins TRBV7-9 to TRBJ1-5; D gene ambiguous. Germline V lookup: CDR1 SEHNR, CDR2 FQNEAQ (reference sequence). There are 12 residues in the CDR3. The V gene lost 0 bases and the J gene lost 14 bases, with 11 bases spanning the gap. The CDR3 coding sequence is TGTGCCAGCAGCTTAGCTGGCAGCCCGGAGCATTTT. Its protein product is CASSLAGSPEHF.

This chain links TRBV5-1 with TRBJ2-7; 8 bases are a match to TRBD1. The CDR3 runs 16 residues. CDR1 is SGHRS, CDR2 YFSETQ, per germline. J was trimmed by 4 bases and V by 1 base; bases with no gene match: 10. In DNA form, the CDR3 reads TGCGCCAGCAGCTTGCTCCCCAAGGACAGGGTATACGAGCAGTACTTC. It codes for CASSLLPKDRVYEQYF.

This chain joins TRBV7-9 and TRBJ2-3; a possible D gene is TRBD1 (6 bases). This CDR3 has 15 amino acids. V lost 5 bases to trimming and J lost 0 bases, with 12 bases between them. CDR1 SEHNR and CDR2 FQNEAQ come from the germline V gene (reference sequence). CDR3 nucleotide sequence: TGTGCCAGCAGCCCCCTGGGACATAGCACAGATACGCAGTATTTT. Amino acids: CASSPLGHSTDTQYF.

The chain links TRBV29-1 to TRBJ2-2, with D hard to call. The CDR3 has 13 residues. Trimming removed 5 bases from V and 0 bases from J, with 7 bases in between. Germline CDR1 reads SQVTM; CDR2 reads ANQGSEA. The CDR3: CSVRTANTGELFF. The CDR3 DNA reads as TGCAGCGTTAGGACGGCGAACACCGGGGAGCTGTTTTTT.

This chain connects TRBV7-2 to TRBJ2-7; D may correspond to TRBD1 or TRBD2 (5 bases each). This CDR3 spans 17 amino acids. The ends were cut back, 2 bases at V and 0 bases at J, with 17 bases in the middle. The germline CDR1 and CDR2 sequences are SGHTA and FQGNSA. Here the CDR3 reads CASSLSPGPKGSYEQYF. The CDR3 bases are TGTGCCAGCAGCTTATCCCCGGGGCCGAAGGGCTCCTACGAGCAGTACTTC.

J is TRBJ2-1 and V is TRBV13; D gene unclear. CDR3 length equals 15 residues. Germline CDR1 reads PRHDT; CDR2 reads FYEKMQ (reference sequence). Trimming removed 8 bases from V and 0 bases from J, with 14 bases in between. The CDR3 loop is CASGSNPSSYNEQFF. The CDR3 DNA follows: TGTGCCAGCGGCAGCAACCCTAGCTCCTACAATGAGCAGTTCTTC. Full variable domain (remainder filled in from reference TRBV13 and TRBJ2-1): AAGVIQSPRHLIKEKRETATLKCYPIPRHDTVYWYQQGPGQDPQFLISFYEKMQSDKGSIPDRFSAQQFSDYHSELNMSSLELGDSALYFCASGSNPSSYNEQFFGPGTRLTVL.

This clone turned up a few times. The V and J genes are TRBV7-9 and TRBJ2-5, with D possibly TRBD1 on 6 matching bases. This CDR3 region has 15 residues. Germline CDR1 reads SEHNR; CDR2 reads FQNEAQ (reference sequence). V dropped 5 bases and J dropped 5 bases, with 18 bases sitting between them. The CDR3: CASSTSTGNGETQYF. The CDR3 coding sequence is TGTGCCAGCAGCACATCGACAGGCAACGGTGAGACCCAGTACTTC.

This chain links TRBV27 with TRBJ1-6; the D gene is possibly TRBD1 (6 bases). The CDR3 spans 18 residues. CDR1 and CDR2 (germline): MNHEY, SMNVEV (reference sequence). V was clipped by 6 bases and J by 1 base, with 19 bases between them. CDR3 nucleotide sequence: TGTGCCAGCAGCCCTACTATTAGGGGGATTTCCTATAATTCACCCCTCCACTTT. It codes for CASSPTIRGISYNSPLHF.

V and J are TRBV6-5 and TRBJ1-2; no firm D call. Germline assignment: CDR1 MNHEY and CDR2 SVGAGI. V lost 2 bases to trimming and J lost 6 bases, with 7 bases between them. The CDR3 loop spans 12 amino acids. CDR3 protein: CASSYGNNGYTF. The CDR3 DNA is TGTGCCAGCAGTTACGGCAACAATGGCTACACCTTC.

This clone was seen more than once but under ten times. The V call is TRBV5-1, the J call TRBJ1-1; D is perhaps TRBD1 (6 bases). In germline, CDR1 is SGHRS, CDR2 YFSETQ. The length of the CDR3 is 13 residues. V was cut by 3 bases and J by 6 bases, with 12 bases left in between. CDR3 loop: CASSSGQRAEAFF. The CDR3 region has the DNA TGCGCCAGCAGCTCAGGACAGAGGGCTGAAGCTTTCTTT.

The gene calls are TRBV2 and TRBJ2-4, with 7 bases aligning to TRBD1. The CDR3 loop spans 16 amino acids. Germline assignment: CDR1 SNHLY and CDR2 FYNNEI. V dropped 5 bases and J dropped 3; count of bases not matched to a gene: 10. Here the CDR3 reads CASSNRDSLIKNIQYF. CDR3 nucleotide sequence: TGTGCCAGCAGTAATCGGGACAGCCTCATCAAAAACATTCAGTACTTC.

The rearrangement uses TRBV19 and TRBJ2-1, with D tentatively TRBD2 (6 bases). Between the trimmed V and J ends, which lost 0 bases and 2 bases, there was a span of 8 bases. The CDR3 covers 15 residues. The germline V gene encodes CDR1 LNHDA and CDR2 SQIVND (reference sequence). The CDR3 is CASSIEGGAYNEQFF. CDR3 sequence (DNA): TGTGCCAGTAGTATAGAGGGAGGTGCCTACAATGAGCAGTTCTTC.

This chain connects TRBV5-6 to TRBJ2-1, with D unresolved. V lost 1 base and J 5 bases, leaving 7 bases between the germline ends. Germline CDR1 SGHDT, CDR2 YYEEEE. The CDR3 has 13 amino acids. In DNA form, the CDR3 reads TGTGCCAGCAGCTTGAGAGATAACAATGAGCAGTTCTTC. Protein product: CASSLRDNNEQFF.

This chain joins TRBV19 and TRBJ2-7; D might be TRBD1 (6 bases). CDR1 is LNHDA and CDR2 is SQIVND in the germline V gene (reference sequence). V was shortened by 5 bases and J by 2 bases, with 10 bases between the two germline ends. The length of the CDR3 is 13 residues. The CDR3 sequence: CASSLDSTYEQYF. Written as DNA, the CDR3 is TGTGCCAGTAGTTTGGACAGCACCTACGAGCAGTACTTC.

This clone has at least ten counts. A single base separates this from a much larger clone, so it may be a read error. V usage is TRBV6-1 and J usage is TRBJ2-6; D unresolved. The CDR3 is 14 amino acids. V was clipped by 3 bases and J by 0 bases, with 3 bases between them. The germline V gene encodes CDR1 MNHNS and CDR2 SASEGT. CDR3 region: CASSDNSGANVLTF. Written as DNA, the CDR3 is TGTGCCAGCAGTGACAACTCTGGGGCCAACGTCCTGACTTTC.

The V call is TRBV13, the J call TRBJ2-5; D gene unclear. The V end lost 3 bases, the J end lost 4 bases, and 12 bases lay between the germline ends. Germline V lookup: CDR1 PRHDT, CDR2 FYEKMQ (reference sequence). The CDR3 loop spans 14 amino acids. The CDR3 nucleotides read TGTGCCAGCAGCTTGCCTGGGGATCGAGAGACCCAGTACTTC. Translated, it gives CASSLPGDRETQYF.